This passage covers 12 T cell receptor beta chains from one sample sequenced in a study of T cell changes during pregnancy in multiple sclerosis. The repertoire was sequenced with immunoSEQ multiplex PCR; TCRdb's copy has only in-frame clones and lacks some. Of more than 30,000 clones in the sample, about 92% were seen once. The sequencing used CD8+ T cells from peripheral blood mononuclear cells, collected in the third trimester of pregnancy. Every receptor here comes from a female donor with multiple sclerosis, enrolled in a pregnancy study.

A single count supports this clone. V gene TRBV10-3 combines with J gene TRBJ2-4, with 7 bases lining up with TRBD2. V shed 8 bases, J shed 4 bases, and the junction held 2 bases outside the gene matches. The germline gives CDR1 ENHRY, CDR2 SYGVKD. There are 12 residues in the CDR3. The CDR3 region has the DNA TGTGCCATCGGGGGGGGGAAAAACATTCAGTACTTC. It encodes CAIGGGKNIQYF.

The chain combines TRBV7-8 with TRBJ1-1; D gene unclear. Germline loops: CDR1 SGHVS, CDR2 FQNEAQ. The CDR3 spans 14 residues. V was shortened by 5 bases and J by 3 bases, with 13 bases between the two germline ends. CDR3: CASSEKQWDTEAFF. CDR3 nucleotides: TGTGCCAGCAGCGAAAAACAGTGGGACACTGAAGCTTTCTTT.

CDR3 sequence reads: CASSPRWRGNTEAFF. The CDR3 DNA sequence: TGTGCCAGCAGTCCCCGTTGGAGGGGTAACACTGAAGCTTTCTTT. The rearrangement links TRBV6-1 to TRBJ1-1; possibly TRBD1 for D (5 bases). CDR1 and CDR2 from the germline V gene are MNHNS and SASEGT. The CDR3 length is 15 residues. Trimming pared 5 bases from V and 2 bases from J, leaving 15 bases between.

The rearrangement links TRBV13 to TRBJ1-2, with TRBD1 as a possible D gene (5 bases). Germline V gene sequence: CDR1 PRHDT, CDR2 FYEKMQ (reference sequence). V lost 2 bases, J lost 3 bases, and 7 bases lay in between. The CDR3 is made up of 13 amino acids. CDR3 coding DNA: TGTGCCAGCAGCTTACAGGGCTACTATGGCTACACCTTC. Protein sequence: CASSLQGYYGYTF.

This rearrangement joins TRBV15 to TRBJ1-6; 7 positions match TRBD1. This CDR3 region has 17 residues. Trimming cost V 0 bases and J 7 bases; bases outside gene matches: 9. Germline-derived CDR1 and CDR2 are LNHNV and YYDKDF (reference sequence). CDR3 sequence reads: CATSRDFRGSLNSPLHF. The CDR3 DNA reads TGTGCCACCAGCAGAGATTTCAGGGGGAGTCTAAATTCACCCCTCCACTTT.

The chain combines TRBV6-6 with TRBJ1-2, with D unclear. CDR1 is MNHNY, CDR2 SVGAGI, per germline (reference sequence). The V end was cut by 0 bases, the J end by 2 bases, with 10 bases between. The CDR3 covers 15 residues. In nucleotides, the CDR3 is TGTGCCAGCAGTTACTCGGGAGTGAGAAACTATGGCTACACCTTC. Protein: CASSYSGVRNYGYTF.

The chain carries TRBV9 and TRBJ1-6; D unclear. Germline CDR1 is SGDLS and CDR2 is YYNGEE. The CDR3 extends over 15 amino acids. With 1 base removed from V and 3 bases from J, the gap between germline ends came to 8 bases. CDR3 sequence: CASSVWGDYNSPLHF. The DNA for the CDR3 is TGTGCCAGCAGCGTATGGGGAGACTATAATTCACCCCTCCACTTT. Full variable domain (missing parts from reference TRBV9 and TRBJ1-6): DSGVTQTPKHLITATGQRVTLRCSPRSGDLSVYWYQQSLDQGLQFLIQYYNGEERAKGNILERFSAQQFPDLHSELNLSSLELGDSALYFCASSVWGDYNSPLHFGNGTRLTVT.

A word on this clone: One end of the junction varies from germline; a read error may be responsible. V and J are TRBV7-7 and TRBJ2-7; TRBD1 agrees at 8 bases. Germline values: CDR1 SSHAT, CDR2 FNYEAQ (reference sequence). The CDR3 runs to 14 residues. CDR3 region: CASSDQGAGHEQYF. CDR3 DNA: TGTGCTAGCAGCGATCAGGGGGCTGGGCACGAGCAGTACTTC.

The rearrangement uses TRBV7-9 and TRBJ2-1; D is perhaps TRBD1 (5 bases). This CDR3 is 11 amino acids long. CDR1 and CDR2 from the germline V gene are SEHNR and FQNEAQ (reference sequence). Trimming pared 5 bases from V and 10 bases from J, leaving 9 bases between. The CDR3 DNA sequence: TGTGCCAGCAGCCTGACAGACGAGCAGTTCTTC. The encoded protein is CASSLTDEQFF.

The V and J genes are TRBV2 and TRBJ1-4, with a weak D call TRBD1 (5 bases). The CDR3 spans 17 residues. Germline CDR1 reads SNHLY; CDR2 reads FYNNEI. Between the trimmed V and J ends, which lost 0 bases and 8 bases, there was a span of 19 bases. The CDR3 nucleotides are TGTGCCAGCAGTGAAGCCCGGTCGGAGAGACAGTGGGAAAAACTGTTTTTT. This gives the protein CASSEARSERQWEKLFF. The full variable domain, rest sourced from reference TRBV2 and TRBJ1-4, is EPEVTQTPSHQVTQMGQEVILRCVPISNHLYFYWYRQILGQKVEFLVSFYNNEISEKSEIFDDQFSVERPDGSNFTLKIRSTKLEDSAMYFCASSEARSERQWEKLFFGSGTQLSVL.

The chain carries TRBV13 and TRBJ2-7, with TRBD1 matching 10 bases. Unmatched junction bases numbered 5, after V lost 3 bases and J lost 6 bases. The CDR3 loop spans 14 amino acids. Germline V gives CDR1 PRHDT, CDR2 FYEKMQ (reference sequence). The CDR3 region is CASSFGTGVLEQYF. The DNA of the CDR3 is TGTGCCAGCAGCTTCGGGACAGGGGTCCTCGAGCAGTACTTC. The whole variable domain, remainder taken from reference TRBV13 and TRBJ2-7, is AAGVIQSPRHLIKEKRETATLKCYPIPRHDTVYWYQQGPGQDPQFLISFYEKMQSDKGSIPDRFSAQQFSDYHSELNMSSLELGDSALYFCASSFGTGVLEQYFGPGTRLTVT.

Here the CDR3 DNA reads TGCGCCAGCAGCGCCGGACTAGCGGGGGGGCCCGACGGGGAGCTGTTTTTT. Its protein product is CASSAGLAGGPDGELFF. The V and J genes are TRBV5-1 and TRBJ2-2, with TRBD2 matching over 15 bases. The CDR3 contains 17 residues. After removal of 4 bases from V and 7 bases from J, the junction contained 8 bases not matched to a gene. Germline V gene lookup returns CDR1 SGHRS and CDR2 YFSETQ.